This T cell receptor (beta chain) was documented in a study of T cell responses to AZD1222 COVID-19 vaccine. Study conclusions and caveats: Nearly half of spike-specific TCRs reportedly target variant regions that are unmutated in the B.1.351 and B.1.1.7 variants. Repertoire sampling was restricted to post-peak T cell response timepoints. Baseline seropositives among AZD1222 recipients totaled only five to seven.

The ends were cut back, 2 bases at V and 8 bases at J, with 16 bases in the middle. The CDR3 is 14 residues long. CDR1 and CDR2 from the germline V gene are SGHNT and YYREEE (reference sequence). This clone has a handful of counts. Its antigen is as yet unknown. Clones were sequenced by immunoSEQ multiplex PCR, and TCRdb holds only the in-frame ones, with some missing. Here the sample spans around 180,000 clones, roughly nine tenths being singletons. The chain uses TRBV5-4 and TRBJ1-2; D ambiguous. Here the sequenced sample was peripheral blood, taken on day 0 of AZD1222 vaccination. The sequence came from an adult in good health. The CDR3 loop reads CASSFTAIPGGYTF. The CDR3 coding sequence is TGTGCCAGCAGCTTTACAGCGATTCCTGGGGGCTACACCTTC.